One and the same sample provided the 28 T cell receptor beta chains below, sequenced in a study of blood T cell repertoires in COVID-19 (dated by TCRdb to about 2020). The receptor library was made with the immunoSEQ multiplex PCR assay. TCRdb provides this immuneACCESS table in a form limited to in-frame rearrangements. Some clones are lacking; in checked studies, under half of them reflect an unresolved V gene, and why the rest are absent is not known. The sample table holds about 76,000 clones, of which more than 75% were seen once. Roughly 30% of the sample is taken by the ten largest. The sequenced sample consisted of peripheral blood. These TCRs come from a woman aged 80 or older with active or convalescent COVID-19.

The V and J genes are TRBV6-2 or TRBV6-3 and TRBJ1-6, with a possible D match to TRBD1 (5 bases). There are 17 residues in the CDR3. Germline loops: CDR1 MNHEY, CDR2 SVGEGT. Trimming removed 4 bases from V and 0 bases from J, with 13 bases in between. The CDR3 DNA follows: TGTGCCAGCAGTTGGAGGGGCTCGAGCTCCTATAATTCACCCCTCCACTTT. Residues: CASSWRGSSSYNSPLHF.

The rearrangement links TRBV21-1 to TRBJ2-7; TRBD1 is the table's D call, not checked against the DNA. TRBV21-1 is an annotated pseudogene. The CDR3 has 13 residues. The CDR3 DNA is TGTGCCAGCAGCATAACACAGGTCTACGAGCAGTACTTC. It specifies CASSITQVYEQYF.

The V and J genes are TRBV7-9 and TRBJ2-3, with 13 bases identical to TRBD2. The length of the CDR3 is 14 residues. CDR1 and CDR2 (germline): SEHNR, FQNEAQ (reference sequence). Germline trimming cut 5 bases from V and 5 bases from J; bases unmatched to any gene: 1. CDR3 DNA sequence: TGTGCCAGCAGCCGGACTAGCGGGGGAGATACGCAGTATTTT. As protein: CASSRTSGGDTQYF.

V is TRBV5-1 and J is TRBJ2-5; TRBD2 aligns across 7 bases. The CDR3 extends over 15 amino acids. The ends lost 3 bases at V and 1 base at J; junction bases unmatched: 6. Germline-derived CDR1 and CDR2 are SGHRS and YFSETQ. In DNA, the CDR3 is TGCGCCAGCAGCTATCCTAGCGGCATCCAAGAGACCCAGTACTTC. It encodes CASSYPSGIQETQYF.

The CDR3 is CASKRTGQGGRYQPQHF. CDR3 nucleotides: TGTGCCAGTAAAAGGACAGGGCAAGGCGGACGCTATCAGCCCCAGCATTTT. The chain is built from TRBV19 and TRBJ1-5, with 8 bases aligning to TRBD1. This CDR3 has 17 residues. Trimming at V came to 7 bases and at J to 5 bases, leaving 16 bases not matched to a gene. The germline V gene has CDR1 LNHDA and CDR2 SQIVND (reference sequence).

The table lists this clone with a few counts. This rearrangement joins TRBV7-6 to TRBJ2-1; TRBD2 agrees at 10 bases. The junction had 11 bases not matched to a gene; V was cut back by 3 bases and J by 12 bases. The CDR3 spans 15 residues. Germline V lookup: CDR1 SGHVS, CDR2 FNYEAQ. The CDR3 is CASSLSGGALEGQFF. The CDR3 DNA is TGTGCCAGCAGCTTGAGCGGGGGGGCCCTCGAGGGGCAGTTCTTC. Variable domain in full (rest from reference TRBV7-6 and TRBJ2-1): GAGVSQSPRYKVTKRGQDVALRCDPISGHVSLYWYRQALGQGPEFLTYFNYEAQQDKSGLPNDRFSAERPEGSISTLTIQRTEQRDSAMYRCASSLSGGALEGQFFGPGTRLTVL.

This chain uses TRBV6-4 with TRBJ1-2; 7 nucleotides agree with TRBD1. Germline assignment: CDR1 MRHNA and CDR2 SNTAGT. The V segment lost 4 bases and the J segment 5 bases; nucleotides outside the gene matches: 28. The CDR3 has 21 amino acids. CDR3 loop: CASSASRDSPAGALIQYGYTF. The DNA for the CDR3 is TGTGCCAGCAGTGCCTCCCGGGACAGCCCAGCGGGGGCGTTAATCCAATATGGCTACACCTTC.

CDR3 amino acids: CASSYVLAGGNTQYF. In DNA, the CDR3 is TGCGCCAGCAGCTATGTCCTAGCGGGGGGGAATACGCAGTATTTT. The V gene is TRBV5-1, the J gene TRBJ2-3; 12 bases agree with TRBD2. The germline V gene encodes CDR1 SGHRS and CDR2 YFSETQ. J lost 7 bases, V lost 3 bases, and 6 bases had no gene match. The CDR3 contains 15 residues. Using reference TRBV5-1 and TRBJ2-3 for the parts outside the CDR3, the full variable domain is KAGVTQTPRYLIKTRGQQVTLSCSPISGHRSVSWYQQTPGQGLQFLFEYFSETQRNKGNFPGRFSGRQFSNSRSEMNVSTLELGDSALYLCASSYVLAGGNTQYFGPGTRLTVL.

The DNA for the CDR3 is TGTGCCAGCAGCGTAGCTGGGACTAGCTTCTACAATGAGCAGTTCTTC. This translates into CASSVAGTSFYNEQFF. The rearrangement joins TRBV9 to TRBJ2-1; 9 bases align to TRBD2. There are 16 residues in the CDR3. V shed 0 bases, J shed 3 bases, and the junction held 4 bases outside the gene matches. Per germline, CDR1 SGDLS and CDR2 YYNGEE.

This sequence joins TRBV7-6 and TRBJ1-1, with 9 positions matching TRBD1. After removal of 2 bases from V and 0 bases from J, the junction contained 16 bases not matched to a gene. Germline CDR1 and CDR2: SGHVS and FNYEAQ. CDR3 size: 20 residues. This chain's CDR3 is CASSLKGTGCLCWMNTEAFF. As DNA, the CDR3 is TGTGCCAGCAGCTTAAAGGGGACAGGGTGTTTATGTTGGATGAACACTGAAGCTTTCTTT.

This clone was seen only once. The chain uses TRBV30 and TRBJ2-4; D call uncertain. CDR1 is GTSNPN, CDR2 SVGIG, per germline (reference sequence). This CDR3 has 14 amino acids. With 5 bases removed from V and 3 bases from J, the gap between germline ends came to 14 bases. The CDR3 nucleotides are TGTGCCTGGTCTAACCTTAATGGCAAAAACATTCAGTACTTC. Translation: CAWSNLNGKNIQYF.

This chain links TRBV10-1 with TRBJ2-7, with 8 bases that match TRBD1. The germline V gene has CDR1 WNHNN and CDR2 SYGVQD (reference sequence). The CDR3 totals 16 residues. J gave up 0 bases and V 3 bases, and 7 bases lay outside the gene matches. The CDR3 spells CASSDPGQVSSYEQYF. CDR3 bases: TGCGCCAGCAGTGACCCGGGACAGGTTAGCTCCTACGAGCAGTACTTC.

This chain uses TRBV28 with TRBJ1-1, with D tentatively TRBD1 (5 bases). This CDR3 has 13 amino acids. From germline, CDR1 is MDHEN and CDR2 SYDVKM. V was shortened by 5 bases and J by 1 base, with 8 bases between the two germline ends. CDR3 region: CASSGGTNTEAFF. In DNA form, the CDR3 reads TGTGCCAGCAGTGGGGGGACGAACACTGAAGCTTTCTTT.

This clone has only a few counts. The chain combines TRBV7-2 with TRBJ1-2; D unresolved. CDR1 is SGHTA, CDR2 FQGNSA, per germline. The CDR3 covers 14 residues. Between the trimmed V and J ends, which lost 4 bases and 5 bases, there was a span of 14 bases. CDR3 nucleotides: TGTGCCAGCAGCTCGTCCGACTTACCGTATGGCTACACCTTC. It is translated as CASSSSDLPYGYTF.

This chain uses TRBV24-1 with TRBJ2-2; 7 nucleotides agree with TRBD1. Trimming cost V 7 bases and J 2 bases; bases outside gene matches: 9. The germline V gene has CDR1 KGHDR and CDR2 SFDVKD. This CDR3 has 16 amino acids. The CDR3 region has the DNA TGTGCCACCAGGGCACCCGGGACAGCTAACACCGGGGAGCTGTTTTTT. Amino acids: CATRAPGTANTGELFF.

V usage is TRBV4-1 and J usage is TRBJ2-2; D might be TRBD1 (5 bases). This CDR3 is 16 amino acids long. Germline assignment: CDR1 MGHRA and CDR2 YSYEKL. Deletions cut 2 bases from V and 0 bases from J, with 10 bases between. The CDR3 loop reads CASSQRGHTNTGELFF. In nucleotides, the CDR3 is TGCGCCAGCAGCCAAAGGGGCCATACGAACACCGGGGAGCTGTTTTTT.

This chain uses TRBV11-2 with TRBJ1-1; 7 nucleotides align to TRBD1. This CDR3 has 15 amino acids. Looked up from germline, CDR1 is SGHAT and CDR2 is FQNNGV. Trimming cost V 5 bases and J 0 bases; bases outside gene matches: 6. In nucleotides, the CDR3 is TGTGCCAGCAGCCCCCGACAGGGAATGAACACTGAAGCTTTCTTT. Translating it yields CASSPRQGMNTEAFF.

The CDR3 DNA reads as TGTGCCAGCAGCTTAGTAGGCCAGGGTAATTCACCCCTCCACTTT. Protein: CASSLVGQGNSPLHF. This chain joins TRBV7-2 and TRBJ1-6, with D tentatively TRBD1 (5 bases). CDR3 length: 15 amino acids. Germline CDR1 is SGHTA and CDR2 is FQGNSA. Trimming cost V 1 base and J 6 bases, with 10 bases left between them.

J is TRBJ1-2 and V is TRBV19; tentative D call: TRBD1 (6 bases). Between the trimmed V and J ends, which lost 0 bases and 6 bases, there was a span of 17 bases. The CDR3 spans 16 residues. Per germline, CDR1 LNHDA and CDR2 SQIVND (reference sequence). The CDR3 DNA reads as TGTGCCAGTAGTATAGATCTGGAAACAGGGAAGAATGGCTACACCTTC. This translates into CASSIDLETGKNGYTF.

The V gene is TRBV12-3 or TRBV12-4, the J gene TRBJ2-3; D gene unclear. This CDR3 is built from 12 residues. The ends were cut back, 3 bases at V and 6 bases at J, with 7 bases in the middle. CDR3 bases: TGTGCCAGCAGTTTTTCCCGGGATACGCAGTATTTT. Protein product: CASSFSRDTQYF.

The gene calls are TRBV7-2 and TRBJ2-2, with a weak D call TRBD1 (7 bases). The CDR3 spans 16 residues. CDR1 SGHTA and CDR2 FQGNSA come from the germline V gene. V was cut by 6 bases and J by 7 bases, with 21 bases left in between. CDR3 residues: CASREGAQGKFGELFF. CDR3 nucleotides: TGTGCCAGCAGGGAGGGGGCTCAGGGCAAATTCGGGGAGCTGTTTTTT.

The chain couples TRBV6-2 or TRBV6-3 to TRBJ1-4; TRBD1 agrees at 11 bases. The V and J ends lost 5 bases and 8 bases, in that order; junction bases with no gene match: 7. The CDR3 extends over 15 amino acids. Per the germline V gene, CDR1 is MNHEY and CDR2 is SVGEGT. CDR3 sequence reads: CASSRGTGGGEKLFF. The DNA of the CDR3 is TGTGCCAGCAGTCGAGGGACAGGGGGTGGCGAAAAACTGTTTTTT.

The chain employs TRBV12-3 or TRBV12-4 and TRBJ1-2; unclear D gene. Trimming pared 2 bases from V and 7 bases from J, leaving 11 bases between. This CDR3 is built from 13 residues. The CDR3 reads CASSLPGYGGYTF. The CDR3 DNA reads TGTGCCAGCAGTTTACCCGGGTACGGTGGCTACACCTTC.

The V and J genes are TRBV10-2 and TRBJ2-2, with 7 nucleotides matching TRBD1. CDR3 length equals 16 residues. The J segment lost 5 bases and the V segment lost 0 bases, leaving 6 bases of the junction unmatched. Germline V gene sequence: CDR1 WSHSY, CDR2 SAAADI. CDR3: CASSESPTGRTGELFF. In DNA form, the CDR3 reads TGCGCCAGCAGTGAGTCCCCGACAGGGAGAACCGGGGAGCTGTTTTTT.

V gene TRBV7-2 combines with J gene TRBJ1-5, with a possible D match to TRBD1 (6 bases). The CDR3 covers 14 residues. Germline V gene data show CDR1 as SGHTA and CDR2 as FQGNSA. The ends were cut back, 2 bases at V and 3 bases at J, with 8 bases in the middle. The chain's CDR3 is CASSLTGINQPQHF. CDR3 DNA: TGTGCCAGCAGCTTAACAGGGATCAATCAGCCCCAGCATTTT.

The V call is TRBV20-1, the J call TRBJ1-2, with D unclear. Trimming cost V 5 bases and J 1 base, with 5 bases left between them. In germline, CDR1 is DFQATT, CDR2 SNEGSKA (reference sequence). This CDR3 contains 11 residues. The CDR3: CSAYNNYGYTF. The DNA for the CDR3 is TGCAGTGCTTACAATAACTATGGCTACACCTTC.

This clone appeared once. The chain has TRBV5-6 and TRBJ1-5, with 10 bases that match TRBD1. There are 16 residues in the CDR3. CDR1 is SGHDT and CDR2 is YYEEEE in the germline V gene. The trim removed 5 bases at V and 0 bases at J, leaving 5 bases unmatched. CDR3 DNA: TGTGCCAGCAGTCGCGACAGGGGGCTTAGCAATCAGCCCCAGCATTTT. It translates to CASSRDRGLSNQPQHF.

CDR3 sequence (DNA): TGTGCCAGCAGCTGGAGACTAGCGGGGGGCATCCAAGAGACCCAGTACTTC. Protein product: CASSWRLAGGIQETQYF. The chain links TRBV3-1 (or the pseudogene TRBV3-2) to TRBJ2-5, with 13 positions matching TRBD2. Germline V gene lookup returns CDR1 LGHDT and CDR2 YNNKEL (reference sequence). V was clipped by 5 bases and J by 1 base; unmatched bases: 7. This CDR3 is 17 amino acids long.